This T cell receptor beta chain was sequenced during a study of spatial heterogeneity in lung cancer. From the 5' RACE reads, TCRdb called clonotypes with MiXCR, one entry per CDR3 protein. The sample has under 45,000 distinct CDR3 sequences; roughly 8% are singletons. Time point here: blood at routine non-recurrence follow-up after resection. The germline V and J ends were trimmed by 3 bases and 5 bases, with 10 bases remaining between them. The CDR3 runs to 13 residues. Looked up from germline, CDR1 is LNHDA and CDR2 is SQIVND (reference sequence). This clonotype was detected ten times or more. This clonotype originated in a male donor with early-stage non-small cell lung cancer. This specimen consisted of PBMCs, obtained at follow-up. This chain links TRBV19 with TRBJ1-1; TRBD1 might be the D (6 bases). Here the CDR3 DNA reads TGTGCCAGTAGTATGGGCAGGGGAACTGAAGCTTTCTTT. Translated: CASSMGRGTEAFF.